Listed here is a single T cell receptor beta chain. Its antigen target is currently unknown. Base qualities are not recorded, but no much larger clone differs from it by a single base. The germline V gene gives CDR1 as SGHNT and CDR2 as YENEEA. V has 1 base trimmed and J has 9 bases trimmed; junction bases matching no gene number 7. The CDR3 holds 16 amino acids from the cysteine to the phenylalanine. Only CDR3 DNA remains: 48 bases, in frame from the first base. The data originate from a study of breast tumors, draining lymph nodes, adjacent tissues (dated by TCRdb to 2016 to 2017). Study-wide context: In breast cancer patients, the study compared the TCR beta repertoires of tumor, adjacent nontumor tissue and axillary lymph nodes. The study aimed to assess the relationships and possible T-cell exchange between tumor, surrounding tissue and draining lymph node repertoires in human breast cancer.

The lymph node samples were taken from the axillary draining lymph nodes of breast cancer patients. Instrument on record: Illumina HiSeq 2000. Multiplex PCR amplification was used to generate the TCR beta chain libraries. The amplified TCR beta chain products were analyzed by high-throughput sequencing. In-frame beta chains were kept once TCRdb had trimmed the public reads at Q25 with fastp and called clones with MiXCR. Duplicate CDR3 protein sequences are folded into a single record with the most common DNA and genes. The sample table shows approximately 180,000 distinct CDR3 sequences, and approximately 33% are seen once. The ten largest clones represent 3% to 4% of the sample. Summary of the overall study and its limitations: The data were considered consistent with most tumor T cells being derived from the lymph node and subsequently expanding within tumor tissue. The conclusion that tumor T cells originate in lymph nodes was framed as consistent with a hypothesis rather than directly demonstrated. Tumor and nontumor tissue repertoires were found to be significantly more similar in luminal-like than in basal-like breast cancer. Tumor T-cell repertoires showed less diversity than lymph node repertoires and more diversity than nontumor tissue repertoires, and tumor T-cell repertoires showed preferential V and J gene usage.

Input material: axillary lymph node tissue. This TCR was recovered from a female donor with breast cancer. Some clones in this sample may be carry-over from other donors' samples. The chain is assembled from TRBV11-3 and TRBJ2-1, and 12 bases in between align with TRBD2. This receptor carries the CDR3 CASSLGLAGGPFEQFF. Here is the DNA: TGTGCCAGCAGCTTAGGGCTAGCGGGGGGGCCATTTGAGCAGTTCTTC.